The entry below describes one T cell receptor (beta chain). Its cognate antigen is unknown. The V end lost 1 base, the J end lost 8 bases, and 21 bases lay between the germline ends. This CDR3 is 17 amino acids long. CDR1 is MGHRA, CDR2 YSYEKL, per germline. Some clones are missing from TCRdb's copy, which holds only in-frame ones; the method was immunoSEQ multiplex PCR. The sample holds 95,000 to 100,000 clones; around 86% are singletons and the top ten take approximately 1.5%. This record belongs to a study of graft-versus-host responses after intestinal transplantation. For the study at large: Anti-thymocyte globulin induction, then tacrolimus and steroids for two to four years, went to all recipients. Regarding the study as a whole: Where graft-donor T cell macrochimerism was present, patients had high graft-versus-host to host-versus-graft clonal ratios in allografts. Recipient marrow contained GvH clones, some of which appeared first in ileum or blood.

This specimen was PBMCs, taken 255 days after intestinal transplant. The origin of this receptor is a human patient who received an intestinal transplant, so some T cells may come from the graft donor. This chain connects TRBV4-1 to TRBJ2-1; a possible D gene is TRBD2 (5 bases). CDR3 amino acids: CASSQVIWRLPGDEQFF. CDR3 DNA sequence: TGCGCCAGCAGCCAAGTCATTTGGCGGCTTCCCGGGGATGAGCAGTTCTTC.